The rows below give T cell receptor beta chains drawn from one sample of a study of cytomegalovirus exposure and HLA in healthy donors. Only in-frame clones appear in the TCRdb table, and some are missing; sequencing was by immunoSEQ multiplex PCR. The sample shows about 130,000 clones, roughly 80% of them seen only once. The sample comprised PBMCs. These receptors all come from a man between 18 and 29 years old in good health and CMV-seropositive. CDR3s include the opening cysteine and the closing phenylalanine or tryptophan. The D gene is left open where the match is weak. Only some rows state a clone size, as once, few, many or a class for expanded clones.

d_gene: NA; abundance: NA; j_gene: TRBJ1-2; v_gene: TRBV27; CDR3nt: TGTGCCAGCAGTTTAAGTCCGAGGCATGGCTACACCTTC; CDR3aa: CASSLSPRHGYTF
d_gene: TRBD1; abundance: NA; j_gene: TRBJ2-5; v_gene: TRBV6-5; CDR3nt: TGTGCCAGCAGTTATGGACAGGGTCAAGAGACCCAGTACTTC; CDR3aa: CASSYGQGQETQYF
d_gene: TRBD1; abundance: NA; j_gene: TRBJ2-7; v_gene: TRBV5-5; CDR3nt: TGTGCCAGCAGCCCGGGGACAGGAACTCGGTACGAGCAGTACTTC; CDR3aa: CASSPGTGTRYEQYF
d_gene: NA; abundance: few; j_gene: TRBJ1-2; v_gene: TRBV7-2; CDR3nt: TGTGCCAGCAGCTTAAGAGGGTCAAAAAACTATGGCTACACCTTC; CDR3aa: CASSLRGSKNYGYTF
d_gene: TRBD1; abundance: few; j_gene: TRBJ2-1; v_gene: TRBV7-2; CDR3nt: TGTGCCAGCAGCCTCCGGGACAGCTCCTACAATGAGCAGTTCTTC; CDR3aa: CASSLRDSSYNEQFF
d_gene: NA; abundance: once; j_gene: TRBJ2-7; v_gene: TRBV2; CDR3nt: TGTGCCAGCAGCCCCTTCTCCTACGAGCAGTACTTC; CDR3aa: CASSPFSYEQYF
d_gene: NA; abundance: NA; j_gene: TRBJ1-1; v_gene: TRBV10-3; CDR3nt: TGTGCCATCAGATCAGGGTTAGCTGAAGCTTTCTTT; CDR3aa: CAIRSGLAEAFF
d_gene: TRBD2; abundance: once; j_gene: TRBJ2-7; v_gene: TRBV7-9; CDR3nt: TGTGCCAGCAGCTCCCTAGCGGGAGCTATCTACGAGCAGTACTTC; CDR3aa: CASSSLAGAIYEQYF
d_gene: NA; abundance: few; j_gene: TRBJ1-2; v_gene: TRBV7-9; CDR3nt: TGTGCCACCAACGAACAGGGTCCTGATGGCTACACCTTC; CDR3aa: CATNEQGPDGYTF
d_gene: NA; abundance: NA; j_gene: TRBJ1-6; v_gene: TRBV11-2; CDR3nt: TGTGCCAGCAGCTTAGGCGATTCACCCCTCCACTTT; CDR3aa: CASSLGDSPLHF
d_gene: TRBD1; abundance: NA; j_gene: TRBJ2-2; v_gene: TRBV27; CDR3nt: TGTGCCAGCAGTTCCGGACAGGGGGCACCGGGGGAGCTGTTTTTT; CDR3aa: CASSSGQGAPGELFF
d_gene: NA; abundance: few; j_gene: TRBJ1-1; v_gene: TRBV19; CDR3nt: TGTGCCAGTGGAAGGACTGCAGGAATGAACACTGAAGCTTTCTTT; CDR3aa: CASGRTAGMNTEAFF
d_gene: NA; abundance: NA; j_gene: TRBJ1-1; v_gene: TRBV6-6; CDR3nt: TGTGCCAGCAGTCTGGATACCAGGAAAGCGAACACTGAAGCTTTCTTT; CDR3aa: CASSLDTRKANTEAFF
d_gene: NA; abundance: few; j_gene: TRBJ2-3; v_gene: TRBV11-2; CDR3nt: TGTGCCAGCAGCTCCGGGGTCCAGGAGGGCCGAGATACGCAGTATTTT; CDR3aa: CASSSGVQEGRDTQYF
d_gene: NA; abundance: once; j_gene: TRBJ1-6; v_gene: TRBV6-5; CDR3nt: TGTGCCAGCAGGCTAAGGGGACACTCACCCCTCCACTTT; CDR3aa: CASRLRGHSPLHF
d_gene: TRBD1; abundance: NA; j_gene: TRBJ2-7; v_gene: TRBV4-1; CDR3nt: TGCGCCAGCAGCCCCGGACAGGGTGGATACGAGCAGTACTTC; CDR3aa: CASSPGQGGYEQYF
d_gene: TRBD1; abundance: many; j_gene: TRBJ1-2; v_gene: TRBV2; CDR3nt: TGTGCCAGCAGTGAATCTTTGGACAGGCAGTTAAACTATGGCTACACCTTC; CDR3aa: CASSESLDRQLNYGYTF
d_gene: TRBD2; abundance: once; j_gene: TRBJ2-7; v_gene: TRBV27; CDR3nt: TGTGCCAGCAGTTCTACTAGCGGAAGCTCCTACGAGCAGTACTTC; CDR3aa: CASSSTSGSSYEQYF
d_gene: NA; abundance: NA; j_gene: TRBJ1-2; v_gene: TRBV6-1; CDR3nt: TGTGCCAGCAGGATGGCCGGGGGGCCCTATGGCTACACCTTC; CDR3aa: CASRMAGGPYGYTF
d_gene: NA; abundance: NA; j_gene: TRBJ2-5; v_gene: TRBV27; CDR3nt: TGTGCCAGCGCGGACAGTGGTCTTAAACCAGAGACCCAGTACTTC; CDR3aa: CASADSGLKPETQYF
d_gene: TRBD1; abundance: NA; j_gene: TRBJ2-1; v_gene: TRBV7-9; CDR3nt: TGTGCCAGCAGCTCCCAAGGACAGGGCAATGAGCAGTTCTTC; CDR3aa: CASSSQGQGNEQFF
d_gene: NA; abundance: NA; j_gene: TRBJ2-1; v_gene: TRBV6-6; CDR3nt: TGTGCCAGCAGTTCCCCCGGGGTGAGGGAAAAGCATGAGCAGTTCTTC; CDR3aa: CASSSPGVREKHEQFF